This entry describes one TCR beta chain. Its target antigen remains unknown. There are no base qualities to consult, and no much larger clone falls within one base. Spanning cysteine to phenylalanine, the CDR3 consists of 13 amino acids. Here the CDR3 DNA is all that survives: 39 bases in frame from base 1. V and J are truncated by 2 bases and 1 base respectively, leaving an intervening sequence of 5 bases. Sequences MDHEN (CDR1) and SYDVKM (CDR2) are obtained from the germline V gene. The sample originates from a study of shared clonotypes between healthy human individuals (dated by TCRdb to about 2020). Notes on the research overall: Three men and a couple of women, aged 18 to 49 years, made up the cohort. Per donor, three plates each were used for CD4 naive and CD4 memory, two for CD8 naive, and one for CD8 memory. To estimate repertoire size and how much clonotypes are shared between individuals, the study performed deep sequencing of blood TCR repertoires from a few healthy adults. Different laboratories and diverse techniques were used to prepare libraries and sequence TCR repertoires, to increase sequencing depth and limit assay-specific biases. Leukapheresis yielded between about 0.94 and 9.5 billion PBMCs per donor.

Study-wide findings and limitations: Pairwise subsampling indicated that sequencing depth was expected to affect the degree of clonotype sharing among donors. Compared with non-shared clonotypes, the clonotypes found in all four sorted-subset donors had higher generation probabilities. Even with the large sequencing depth, rarefaction of the sorted-subset datasets indicated that sequencing was incomplete. Estimated clonotype richness was generally larger for naive than for memory subsets. Because the study included only a small number of donors, the genetic and exposure-history diversity represented was limited. Sampling was restricted to blood, and TCR repertoires in tissue are likely to differ from TCR repertoires in blood. Sharing across four donors was observed for 5% to 6.5% of naive CD4, over 3% of naive CD8, 2% to 2.5% of memory CD4, and 0.4% of memory CD8 clonotypes.

Using the deep immunoSEQ assay, multiplex PCR amplified TCR CDR3 regions from genomic DNA. Extracted genomic DNA from each cell subset was distributed evenly across all wells of several immunoSEQ 96-well plates, and each plate was treated as a replicate. For sorted subsets, about 200 ng genomic DNA, equal to tens of thousands of T cell genomes, was loaded into each replicate PCR. The purified libraries were quantified using a Qubit 3.0 fluorometer, sized with a Bioanalyzer 2100, and then quantified again using the KAPA Library Quantification kit. Each immunoSEQ 96-well plate was sequenced on its own single-read 150-cycle Illumina NextSeq 550 flow cell. Under the source paper's analysis protocol: The immunoSEQ output contained only junctional sequences without quality scores, so filtering could not match that applied to full-length reads. Sequences were annotated with PyIR, a Python wrapper for IgBLAST v1.9, and V/J genes and CDR3 were assigned using IMGT germline references. Any read was removed if the V/J assignment was weak (E-value above 1e-6), the CDR3 was missing, or the read contained stop codons, out-of-frame junctions, or ambiguous translated residues. V3J clonotypes were defined as sequences sharing an identical inferred V gene, J gene, and CDR3 amino acid sequence. The percentage overlap between two repertoires was calculated by dividing the number of shared unique clonotypes by the size of the smaller repertoire. Repertoire richness was assessed with RTK rarefaction, the Chao1 estimator, and Recon v2.1 estimates of unobserved clonotypes. For all TCRbeta clonotypes obtained by the gDNA method from a few donors, generation probabilities were computed with OLGA. TCRdb stores this immuneACCESS table with in-frame sequences only. Part of the clones is absent; in the studies checked, under half of the shortfall reflects unresolved V genes, and no reason is known for the rest. V and J calls and clone size are given by that table; D and trimming were obtained from the DNA. The sample yields a few hundred thousand clones; around 96% were counted once. The top ten constitute approximately 0.3% of the sample.

Healthy HIV-negative adults with no recently reported acute infections or vaccinations were included as donors. Every donor was a Caucasian adult residing in Nashville, Tennessee, USA. The CD8 memory samples were a combination of magnetically selected CD45RO+ cells and CCR7-negative CD45RA+ effector memory (TemRA) cells. After blood collection by leukapheresis, PBMCs were isolated using Ficoll-Histopaque density gradient centrifugation and then cryopreserved in the vapor phase of liquid nitrogen. Purity and quantity of every magnetically sorted T cell population were checked by analytical flow cytometry. Genomic DNA was isolated from every sorted fraction and measured by UV absorbance on a Nanodrop 2000c.

The sequencing input was memory CD8+ T cells sorted from blood. The sample's cell subset or site, from its label and the paper: CD45RO+ cells pooled with CCR7-negative TemRA cells. The TCR originated in a man aged 25-45 years in good health. Recombination linked TRBV28 to TRBJ1-1; the D gene lacks a confident call. Read as DNA, the sequence is TGTGCCAGCAGTTTAAGACAGAACACTGAAGCTTTCTTT. The encoded protein is CASSLRQNTEAFF.